This T cell receptor (beta chain) was recovered during a study of blood T cell repertoires in COVID-19. The CDR3 covers 13 residues. Germline values: CDR1 SGHDT, CDR2 YYEEEE. Trimming stripped 3 bases from V and 5 bases from J, with 11 bases between. The assay was immunoSEQ multiplex PCR, and TCRdb's table has in-frame clones only and misses some. The table lists approximately 74,000 clones, about 91% of them singletons, with 4.5% to 5.5% in the top ten. Sequencing was done on a sample of peripheral blood. The sequence came from a woman in her sixties or seventies with active COVID-19. J is TRBJ1-1 and V is TRBV5-6; maybe TRBD1 (5 bases). The CDR3 region has the DNA TGTGCCAGCAGCTGGGGGGACGGGACTGAAGCTTTCTTT. Protein: CASSWGDGTEAFF.